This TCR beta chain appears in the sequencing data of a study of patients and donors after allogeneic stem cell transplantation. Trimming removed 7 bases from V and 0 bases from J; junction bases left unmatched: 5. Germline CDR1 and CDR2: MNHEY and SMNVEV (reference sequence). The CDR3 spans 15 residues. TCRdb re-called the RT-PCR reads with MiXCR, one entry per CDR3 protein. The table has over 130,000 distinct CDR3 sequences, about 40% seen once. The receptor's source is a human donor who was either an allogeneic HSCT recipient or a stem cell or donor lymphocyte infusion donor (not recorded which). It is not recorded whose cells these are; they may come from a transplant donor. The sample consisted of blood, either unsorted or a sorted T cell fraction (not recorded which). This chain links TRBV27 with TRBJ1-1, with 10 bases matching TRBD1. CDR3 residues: CASNYGQGVNTEAFF. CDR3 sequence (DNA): TGTGCCAGCAATTATGGACAGGGGGTGAACACTGAAGCTTTCTTT.